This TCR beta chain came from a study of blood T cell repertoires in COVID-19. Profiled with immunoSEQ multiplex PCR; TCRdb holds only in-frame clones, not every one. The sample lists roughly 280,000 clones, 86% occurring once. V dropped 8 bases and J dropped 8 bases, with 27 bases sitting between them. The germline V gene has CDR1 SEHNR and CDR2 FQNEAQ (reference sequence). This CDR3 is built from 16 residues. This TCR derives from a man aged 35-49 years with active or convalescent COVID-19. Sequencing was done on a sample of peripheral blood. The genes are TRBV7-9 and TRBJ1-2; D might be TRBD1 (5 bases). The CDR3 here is CASSDGFRDSNRGYTF. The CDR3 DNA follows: TGTGCCAGCTCCGACGGATTCCGGGACTCGAATAGGGGCTACACCTTC.